This T cell receptor beta chain was identified during a study of glioma-infiltrating T cells. Study results and caveats: CDR3 overlap between tissue and blood was very small. Tissue-blood divergence was below expectation in non-neoplastic patients, above in gliomas.

This clonotype has a count of ten or more. Its target is unknown. TCR alpha and beta CDR3 regions were amplified from RNA using iRepertoire nested multiplex PCR. TCRdb re-derived calls from the multiplex PCR reads in MiXCR, one entry per CDR3 protein. The sample includes approximately 90,000 distinct CDR3 sequences, around 23% of them seen just once. The CDR3 is 13 residues long. Per germline, CDR1 SGHNT and CDR2 YYREEE (reference sequence). V shed 7 bases and J 6 bases; nucleotides not matched to a gene: 5. Specimen: glioma tissue, nonneoplastic brain tissue, or PBMCs (not recorded which). The origin of this receptor is a human donor with low-grade glioma or glioblastoma, undergoing nonglioma brain surgery, or in good health (not recorded which). This rearrangement joins TRBV5-4 to TRBJ2-1; 9 bases line up with TRBD1. The CDR3 bases are TGTGCCAGCGGGGGACAGGGCGGCAATGAGCAGTTCTTC. This sequence encodes CASGGQGGNEQFF.